One and the same sample provided the 2 T cell receptor beta chains below, sequenced in a study of blood T cell repertoires in COVID-19. Profiling relied on immunoSEQ multiplex PCR, and the TCRdb table lists in-frame clones only, not all of them. The sample lists approximately 220,000 clones; approximately 90% were seen once. The sample taken for sequencing was peripheral blood. These receptors originate from a man aged 55-75 years who had recovered from COVID-19.

The chain carries TRBV5-1 and TRBJ1-5, with D perhaps TRBD1 (5 bases). The CDR3 has 13 residues. V lost 5 bases to trimming and J lost 5 bases, with 11 bases between them. CDR1 and CDR2 from the germline V gene are SGHRS and YFSETQ. The CDR3 reads CASSKGLDQPQHF. CDR3 bases: TGCGCCAGCAGTAAGGGGCTAGATCAGCCCCAGCATTTT.

This chain links TRBV18 with TRBJ2-4; possible D gene TRBD1, 6 bases. CDR3 length: 12 residues. Trimming removed 3 bases from V and 8 bases from J, with 8 bases in between. In germline, CDR1 is KGHSH, CDR2 LQKENI. As DNA, the CDR3 is TGTGCCAGCTCACCGGCAGGGGACATTCAGTACTTC. The encoded protein is CASSPAGDIQYF.